This T cell receptor (beta chain) was sequenced in a study of vaccination effects on CD4 cells after COVID-19 (dated by TCRdb to between 2021 and 2023). In terms of the full investigation: In the ViraFEST assay, PBMC were stimulated with viral peptide pools, and TCR sequencing was then used to find antigen-specific CD4+ T cell clonotypes based on their expansion. Each participant got two doses of an mRNA SARS-CoV-2 vaccine, either BNT162b2 or mRNA-1273. In a couple of convalescent patients, pre-vaccine samples were collected 16 days and one week ahead of the first dose, 142 and 148 days after COVID-19 diagnosis. Each well held around 2 million PBMC cultured in IMDM containing approximately 5.3% human AB serum, 10 IU/ml IL-2 and gentamicin, along with around 9.1 ug/ml peptides. SARS-CoV-2 spike-specific CD4+ TCR repertoires from before and after mRNA vaccination were compared in COVID-19 convalescent patients and in infection-naive vaccine recipients. A total of nine to ten COVID-19 convalescent patients and several SARS-CoV-2-naive healthy vaccine recipients were included in the full study. Cultures from other donors in the study were sequenced with the Oncomine TCR Beta short-read assay on an Illumina iSeq 100.

Receptor libraries were prepared by the immunoSEQ multiplex PCR assay. TCR beta CDR3 sequencing was performed on DNA from the cultured, isolated CD4+ T cells. Concerning the study's data processing: Non-productive TCR sequences were removed, reads were trimmed to the CDR3 region, and CDR3s of at least 7 amino acids were retained. Antigen-specific clonotypes were identified with the MANAFEST web app by comparing expansion in peptide wells against reference cultures. To be called positive, a clone needed expansion at FDR<0.05 compared with the reference and with all other wells, an odds ratio greater than 5, and a frequency greater than 0.1% in two replicate wells. A clonotype was defined as cross-reactive if the clonotype was significantly expanded both in SARS-CoV-2 spike wells and in at least one common cold coronavirus spike condition. CDR3 similarity was assessed by Levenshtein distance using the stringdist R package, and unrooted trees were constructed with ape in R 3.6.1. In its TCRdb copy, this immuneACCESS table keeps in-frame sequences only and misses some clones. Where compared with another copy, unresolved V genes explain less than half of these, and the others have no known cause. The V and J calls and clone size are taken from that table; D and trimming were inferred from the DNA. The sample includes about 64,000 clones, with approximately 70% observed a single time. Clones ranked in the top ten supply roughly 23% of the sample.

The paper's findings and limits, for the study overall: Among convalescent patients, the spike-reactive repertoire after vaccination was made up mainly of new vaccine-induced clones that were largely distinct from the clones induced by infection. Marked clonal contraction was observed in both infection-induced and vaccine-induced clones at late post-vaccination timepoints, consistent with waning T cell responses. Only a small number of convalescent patients were included, and no early post-infection timepoints were available, which limited the study.

About this clone itself: Its recognized antigen is unknown. Base qualities are missing; no much larger clone stands one base away.

From the cysteine through the phenylalanine, the CDR3 covers 13 amino acids. This entry keeps only the CDR3 DNA: 39 bases, framed from base 1. Per the germline V gene (reference sequence), SEHNR is the CDR1 and FQNEAQ is the CDR2. The junction carries 6 bases between V and J, which are trimmed by 4 bases and 1 base respectively. After approximately 11 days of culture, CD4+ T cells were isolated with the EasySep CD4+ T cell isolation kit. Convalescent patients had PCR-confirmed SARS-CoV-2 infection between March and December 2020, before Alpha, Beta and Delta variants emerged in the United States. Half of the culture medium was replaced with fresh IL-2-containing medium on days 3 and 7. Unless otherwise noted, each peptide stimulation condition was cultured in triplicate wells. Using Ficoll-Paque Plus gradient centrifugation, PBMC were separated from whole blood and then either used fresh or cryopreserved at -140C. Genomic DNA was extracted from cultured CD4+ T cells with the QIAamp micro DNA kit.

The rearranged chain carries TRBV7-9 and TRBJ2-3; the D segment cannot be called with confidence. The sequences come from CD4+ T cells from PBMCs cultured without peptide, collected before COVID-19 vaccination. This receptor was obtained from a human donor who had a prior SARS-CoV-2 infection. The DNA sequence follows: TGTGCCAGCAGCTCGAGCGGCACAGATACGCAGTATTTT. Translated, this gives CASSSSGTDTQYF.